This passage covers 15 T cell receptor beta chains from one sample sequenced in a study of blood T cell repertoires in COVID-19. Sequenced by immunoSEQ multiplex PCR; TCRdb stores in-frame clones only, minus some. The repertoire holds fewer than 100,000 clones, with around 90% as singletons. The sequencing input was peripheral blood. Every receptor here comes from a woman older than 75 with acute or convalescent COVID-19.

V gene TRBV10-3 combines with J gene TRBJ2-7; a weak D match, TRBD2 (6 bases). Germline V gives CDR1 ENHRY, CDR2 SYGVKD. The V gene lost 3 bases and the J gene lost 2 bases, with 14 bases spanning the gap. This CDR3 region has 15 residues. The CDR3 sequence: CAISDIVGGTYEQYF. DNA of the CDR3: TGTGCCATCAGTGATATAGTCGGGGGAACCTACGAGCAGTACTTC.

V usage is TRBV2 and J usage is TRBJ2-7, with D possibly TRBD1 on 5 matching bases. Germline loops: CDR1 SNHLY, CDR2 FYNNEI. The V end was cut by 5 bases, the J end by 0 bases, with 11 bases between. This CDR3 spans 14 amino acids. The CDR3 reads CASSPRQSSYEQYF. In nucleotides, the CDR3 is TGTGCCAGCAGTCCACGACAGAGCTCCTACGAGCAGTACTTC.

The V call is TRBV6-1, the J call TRBJ2-1, with 7 bases identical to TRBD2. Germline CDR1 is MNHNS and CDR2 is SASEGT. V was clipped by 1 base and J by 5 bases; unmatched bases: 8. The CDR3 length is 16 residues. CDR3 bases: TGTGCCAGCAGTGAAGTAAGGCTAGCGGTAAACAATGAGCAGTTCTTC. Residues: CASSEVRLAVNNEQFF.

The CDR3 here is CSVFPSGRTDTQYF. The CDR3 coding sequence is TGCAGCGTCTTTCCTAGCGGAAGAACAGATACGCAGTATTTT. The chain joins TRBV29-1 to TRBJ2-3; TRBD2 matches 7 bases. The CDR3 is 14 residues long. Germline trimming cut 6 bases from V and 3 bases from J; bases unmatched to any gene: 9. From germline, CDR1 is SQVTM and CDR2 ANQGSEA.

This chain connects TRBV6-6 to TRBJ1-5; no clear D. Looked up from germline, CDR1 is MNHNY and CDR2 is SVGAGI (reference sequence). V was cut by 7 bases and J by 1 base, with 8 bases left in between. The CDR3 has 13 residues. CDR3 protein: CASKWASNQPQHF. As DNA, the CDR3 is TGTGCCAGCAAGTGGGCGAGCAATCAGCCCCAGCATTTT.

The J gene is TRBJ1-4, the V gene TRBV3-1 (or the pseudogene TRBV3-2), with 9 positions matching TRBD1. The CDR3 is 12 amino acids. Per the germline V gene, CDR1 is LGHDT and CDR2 is YNNKEL (reference sequence). J gave up 11 bases and V 4 bases, and 2 bases lay outside the gene matches. As DNA, the CDR3 is TGTGCCAGCAGCCCCGGACAGGGGAAACTGTTTTTT. Translating it yields CASSPGQGKLFF.

CDR3 protein: CAWQMTGDGNTIYF. The CDR3, as DNA: TGTGCCTGGCAGATGACAGGGGATGGAAACACCATATATTTT. The chain uses TRBV30 and TRBJ1-3, with 8 bases fitting TRBD1. V gave up 5 bases and J gave up 3 bases; unmatched junction bases: 6. This CDR3 spans 14 amino acids. Germline lookup yields CDR1 GTSNPN and CDR2 SVGIG (reference sequence).

CDR3: CASSLARDRVHEQYF. The CDR3 region has the DNA TGTGCCAGCAGCTTAGCACGGGACAGGGTCCACGAGCAGTACTTC. The V call is TRBV5-6, the J call TRBJ2-7, with 9 bases fitting TRBD1. Germline V gene sequence: CDR1 SGHDT, CDR2 YYEEEE. J lost 5 bases, V lost 2 bases, and 8 bases had no gene match. The CDR3 has 15 residues.

This clone was detected once. The chain combines TRBV10-1 with TRBJ2-1; 16 nucleotides align to TRBD2. The V and J ends lost 6 bases and 8 bases, in that order; junction bases with no gene match: 4. Germline assignment: CDR1 WNHNN and CDR2 SYGVQD (reference sequence). The CDR3 is 15 residues long. CDR3 nucleotides: TGCGCCAGCAGCGGGACTAGCGGGAGGGAGTATGAGCAGTTCTTC. Encoded protein: CASSGTSGREYEQFF.

There are a few counts of this clone. The chain combines TRBV19 with TRBJ1-1, with no clear D. The V end lost 3 bases, the J end lost 1 base, and 9 bases lay between the germline ends. Germline CDR1 reads LNHDA; CDR2 reads SQIVND (reference sequence). The CDR3 sequence is 14 residues long. CDR3 bases: TGTGCCAGTAGTATTGGAGGAAAGAACACTGAAGCTTTCTTT. Amino acid sequence: CASSIGGKNTEAFF.

This clone was seen only once. The chain joins TRBV19 to TRBJ2-5; D gene uncertain. The length of the CDR3 is 10 residues. V was pared by 11 bases and J by 2 bases, with 6 bases between. Germline values: CDR1 LNHDA, CDR2 SQIVND (reference sequence). In DNA, the CDR3 is TGTGCCGGGCCACAAGAGACCCAGTACTTC. This translates into CAGPQETQYF.

This chain joins TRBV7-9 and TRBJ1-1; 12 bases match TRBD1. The CDR3 length is 15 residues. CDR1 SEHNR and CDR2 FQNEAQ come from the germline V gene (reference sequence). V gave up 5 bases and J gave up 10 bases; unmatched junction bases: 11. The CDR3 region is CASSRDGTGGLRAFF. DNA of the CDR3: TGTGCCAGCAGCCGAGACGGGACAGGGGGCTTAAGAGCTTTCTTT.

The rearrangement links TRBV7-9 to TRBJ1-4; 8 positions agree with TRBD1. The CDR3 contains 16 residues. V shed 1 base, J shed 8 bases, and the junction held 9 bases outside the gene matches. Germline-derived CDR1 and CDR2 are SEHNR and FQNEAQ (reference sequence). The CDR3 region has the DNA TGTGCCAGCAGCTTAGAAGGGGCGACAGGGGAGGAAAAACTGTTTTTT. Protein: CASSLEGATGEEKLFF.

The V gene is TRBV4-2, the J gene TRBJ1-2; D remains ambiguous. CDR3 size: 16 residues. Germline V gene lookup returns CDR1 LGHNA and CDR2 YNFKEQ. The germline V and J ends were trimmed by 1 base and 6 bases, with 18 bases remaining between them. DNA of the CDR3: TGTGCCAGCAGCCAAGTGACGGGAGTCTTGATTCATGGCTACACCTTC. Encoded protein: CASSQVTGVLIHGYTF.

The chain is built from TRBV19 and TRBJ1-5; D might be TRBD1 (6 bases). Germline lookup yields CDR1 LNHDA and CDR2 SQIVND (reference sequence). Between the trimmed V and J ends, which lost 7 bases and 2 bases, there was a span of 12 bases. The CDR3 is made up of 14 amino acids. CDR3 coding DNA: TGTGCCAGTACCCCACAGGGAGGCAATCAGCCCCAGCATTTT. Translating it yields CASTPQGGNQPQHF.